This TCR beta chain was obtained from a study of cytotoxic CD8 clonotypes in ibrutinib-treated CLL. Study background: Mean productive templates were almost 260,000; mean productive rearrangements were roughly 90,000. Study-wide results and caveats: There were differences in sampling times between sustained-remission and progressing patients. Shared public clonotypes were rare, and on treatment they either got smaller or stayed the same.

CDR3 length: 13 amino acids. The germline V gene encodes CDR1 SGHTA and CDR2 FQGNSA. V was shortened by 2 bases and J by 8 bases, with 10 bases between the two germline ends. As for this clone: The target antigen is unknown.

With sequencing, the targeted depth ranged from 1 in 200,000 to 1 in 1 million T cells. Produced via immunoSEQ multiplex PCR; TCRdb's table is partial and in-frame only. In the table there are just over 200,000 clones, roughly 65% of which are singletons. The sequences come from PBMCs, collected after 12 months of ibrutinib treatment. This receptor was taken from a human donor with chronic lymphocytic leukemia. The V call is TRBV7-2, the J call TRBJ2-1; no firm D call. CDR3 region: CASSLSRGDEQFF. Written as DNA, the CDR3 is TGTGCCAGCAGCTTATCGCGCGGTGATGAGCAGTTCTTC.